These 30 T cell receptor beta chains came from one sample sequenced in a study of blood T cell repertoires in COVID-19. Sequencing used immunoSEQ multiplex PCR; TCRdb keeps in-frame clones, though not all of them. The sample lists 90,000 to 120,000 clones, around nine tenths seen once, with 5% to 7% in the top ten. What was sequenced was peripheral blood. The receptors come from a man between 65 and 85 years old with acute or convalescent COVID-19.

V gene TRBV11-2 combines with J gene TRBJ2-7; TRBD2 is a possible D gene (6 bases). The CDR3 contains 13 residues. The V gene's germline CDR1 is SGHAT and CDR2 FQNNGV. V was cut by 8 bases and J by 2 bases, with 13 bases left in between. CDR3 in amino acids: CASRLGGTYEQYF. DNA for the CDR3: TGTGCCAGCCGTCTTGGGGGGACCTACGAGCAGTACTTC.

The chain recombines TRBV28 with TRBJ1-5; 8 positions match TRBD1. This CDR3 spans 13 amino acids. Looked up from germline, CDR1 is MDHEN and CDR2 is SYDVKM. J gave up 7 bases and V 7 bases, and 6 bases lay outside the gene matches. The DNA for the CDR3 is TGTGCCAGCAACCGACAGGGGTGGCAGCCCCAGCATTTT. Encoded protein: CASNRQGWQPQHF. Full variable domain (rest looked up from reference TRBV28 and TRBJ1-5): DVKVTQSSRYLVKRTGEKVFLECVQDMDHENMFWYRQDPGLGLRLIYFSYDVKMKEKGDIPEGYSVSREKKERFSLILESASTNQTSMYLCASNRQGWQPQHFGDGTRLSIL.

The chain links TRBV6-2 or TRBV6-3 to TRBJ1-1, with D perhaps TRBD1 (5 bases). Deletions cut 2 bases from V and 0 bases from J, with 13 bases between. The CDR3 is made up of 16 amino acids. The germline CDR1 and CDR2 sequences are MNHEY and SVGEGT. CDR3 amino acids: CASSYRQGNMNTEAFF. The CDR3 bases are TGTGCCAGCAGTTACAGGCAGGGAAACATGAACACTGAAGCTTTCTTT.

The chain recombines TRBV7-8 with TRBJ1-2, with TRBD1 identical over 10 bases. J lost 6 bases, V lost 0 bases, and 7 bases had no gene match. Germline-derived CDR1 and CDR2 are SGHVS and FQNEAQ. The CDR3 has 16 residues. CDR3 loop: CASSLAGRQGANGYTF. In nucleotides, the CDR3 is TGTGCCAGCAGCTTAGCGGGACGACAGGGGGCGAATGGCTACACCTTC.

V and J are TRBV6-5 and TRBJ2-7; 8 bases fit TRBD1. Germline V gives CDR1 MNHEY, CDR2 SVGAGI. The CDR3 length is 15 residues. Trimming cost V 4 bases and J 4 bases; bases outside gene matches: 9. CDR3 amino acids: CASSSFDRGSYEQYF. The CDR3 DNA follows: TGTGCCAGCAGTTCGTTCGACAGGGGCTCGTACGAGCAGTACTTC.

This chain uses TRBV5-5 with TRBJ2-1; the match to TRBD2 covers 11 bases. Germline V gene lookup returns CDR1 SGHKS and CDR2 YYEKEE (reference sequence). Losses at the gene ends were 6 bases for V and 4 bases for J; bases not matched to a gene: 6. CDR3 size: 15 residues. This CDR3 reads CASTGTSGQYNEQFF. CDR3 DNA sequence: TGTGCCAGCACCGGGACTAGCGGACAATACAATGAGCAGTTCTTC.

The rearrangement uses TRBV27 and TRBJ2-3, with D maybe TRBD1 (6 bases). CDR1 is MNHEY, CDR2 SMNVEV, per germline (reference sequence). The length of the CDR3 is 14 residues. V was clipped by 6 bases and J by 5 bases, with 15 bases between them. The CDR3 here is CASSSTGRRDTQYF. CDR3 nucleotides: TGTGCCAGCAGCTCGACAGGCCGGAGAGATACGCAGTATTTT.

The chain joins TRBV24-1 to TRBJ1-1, with a weak D call TRBD1 (5 bases). Trimming removed 2 bases at V and 1 base at J, with 10 bases between. The CDR3 is 15 residues long. The germline CDR1 and CDR2 sequences are KGHDR and SFDVKD. The CDR3 loop reads CATSDSGRGNTEAFF. The CDR3 coding sequence is TGTGCCACCAGTGATTCAGGGCGAGGGAACACTGAAGCTTTCTTT.

The rearrangement joins TRBV6-2 or TRBV6-3 to TRBJ1-2; 9 nucleotides agree with TRBD1. The germline V gene encodes CDR1 MNHEY and CDR2 SVGEGT. The CDR3 runs to 18 residues. After removal of 2 bases from V and 7 bases from J, the junction contained 17 bases not matched to a gene. The CDR3 is CASSYIGTGLSSPGGYTF. CDR3 nucleotides: TGTGCCAGCAGTTACATCGGGACAGGGCTCTCATCTCCCGGTGGCTACACCTTC.

The rearrangement uses TRBV6-5 and TRBJ1-4; 9 positions match TRBD1. Germline values: CDR1 MNHEY, CDR2 SVGAGI. The CDR3 length is 13 residues. With V trimmed by 6 bases and J by 11 bases, 7 bases remained unmatched. The CDR3 loop is CASSLGTGLKLFF. In DNA, the CDR3 is TGTGCCAGCAGCTTAGGGACAGGGCTCAAACTGTTTTTT.

This clone has just one count. The V and J genes are TRBV3-1 (or the pseudogene TRBV3-2) and TRBJ1-6; D remains unclear. CDR1 is LGHDT, CDR2 YNNKEL, per germline (reference sequence). Trimming took off 1 base at V and 10 bases at J, with 11 bases between the two ends. The CDR3 contains 14 residues. Written as DNA, the CDR3 is TGTGCCAGCAGCCAAGGGACTGGTACGTCACCCCTCCACTTT. Translating it yields CASSQGTGTSPLHF.

This chain joins TRBV5-1 and TRBJ1-2; 8 nucleotides agree with TRBD1. Germline V lookup: CDR1 SGHRS, CDR2 YFSETQ. This CDR3 region has 14 residues. V lost 4 bases, J lost 8 bases, and 10 bases stayed unmatched. CDR3 nucleotides: TGCGCCAGCAGCGAGGCACGGACAGGGTACGGCTACACCTTC. Protein: CASSEARTGYGYTF.

The chain couples TRBV7-9 to TRBJ1-1, with 7 bases aligning to TRBD1. With 1 base clipped from V and 5 bases from J, the junction kept 4 bases outside the gene matches. Germline CDR1 reads SEHNR; CDR2 reads FQNEAQ (reference sequence). The CDR3 sequence is 14 residues long. In DNA, the CDR3 is TGTGCCAGCAGCTTAGGACAGGGTGAAACTGAAGCTTTCTTT. This sequence encodes CASSLGQGETEAFF.

V and J are TRBV5-1 and TRBJ2-7; the D gene is possibly TRBD1 (6 bases). V was trimmed by 3 bases and J by 2 bases, leaving 12 bases between them. This CDR3 is 14 amino acids long. The germline V gene has CDR1 SGHRS and CDR2 YFSETQ. CDR3 amino acids: CASSSWDKTYEQYF. The CDR3 DNA is TGCGCCAGCAGCTCGTGGGACAAAACCTACGAGCAGTACTTC.

The V gene is TRBV10-3, the J gene TRBJ1-3; TRBD1 agrees at 7 bases. The ends lost 6 bases at V and 1 base at J; junction bases unmatched: 6. The CDR3 consists of 15 residues. In germline, CDR1 is ENHRY, CDR2 SYGVKD. CDR3 DNA sequence: TGTGCCATCAGGGGACAGACACCGTCTGGAAACACCATATATTTT. It encodes CAIRGQTPSGNTIYF.

This chain joins TRBV30 and TRBJ1-5; D is ambiguous. This CDR3 is 13 amino acids long. V was pared by 3 bases and J by 7 bases, with 13 bases between. Germline CDR1 GTSNPN, CDR2 SVGIG (reference sequence). CDR3 sequence (DNA): TGTGCCTGGAGCCCCGGCGGTGGACAGCCCCAGCATTTT. Encoded protein: CAWSPGGGQPQHF.

The rearrangement joins TRBV7-8 to TRBJ2-2, with 7 bases identical to TRBD2. Germline V lookup: CDR1 SGHVS, CDR2 FQNEAQ. This CDR3 region has 16 residues. The V segment lost 1 base and the J segment 8 bases; nucleotides outside the gene matches: 10. The CDR3 sequence: CASSLVAREFGGELFF. The CDR3, as DNA: TGTGCCAGCAGCTTAGTGGCGCGGGAGTTTGGGGGGGAGCTGTTTTTT.

The chain couples TRBV6-4 to TRBJ2-3; maybe TRBD1 (5 bases). The V and J ends lost 2 bases and 6 bases respectively, with 9 bases between them. CDR3 size: 13 residues. The germline gives CDR1 MRHNA, CDR2 SNTAGT. CDR3 sequence reads: CASSDRQGDTQYF. The CDR3, as DNA: TGTGCCAGCAGTGACAGGCAGGGCGATACGCAGTATTTT.

The rearrangement joins TRBV11-3 to TRBJ2-3; TRBD2 matches 10 bases. Germline CDR1 SGHNT, CDR2 YENEEA. J was trimmed by 5 bases and V by 3 bases; bases with no gene match: 8. The CDR3 has 16 residues. In DNA form, the CDR3 reads TGTGCCAGCAGCTTCCAAGCGGGAGGGTCGAGAGATACGCAGTATTTT. It translates to CASSFQAGGSRDTQYF.

The chain links TRBV7-3 to TRBJ2-5; the match to TRBD2 covers 7 bases. Trimming at V came to 3 bases and at J to 4 bases, leaving 2 bases not matched to a gene. Germline V gene sequence: CDR1 SGHTA, CDR2 FQGTGA. The CDR3 is made up of 13 amino acids. CDR3 sequence: CASSLGEGETQYF. CDR3 sequence (DNA): TGTGCCAGCAGCTTGGGGGAGGGAGAGACCCAGTACTTC.

The chain is built from TRBV20-1 and TRBJ1-5, with TRBD1 as a possible D gene (5 bases). Trimming took off 3 bases at V and 7 bases at J, with 10 bases between the two ends. Germline CDR1 and CDR2: DFQATT and SNEGSKA (reference sequence). This CDR3 is 12 amino acids long. The CDR3 nucleotides read TGCAGTGCTAGTGTCCCAGGGCAGCCCCAGCATTTT. Amino acid sequence: CSASVPGQPQHF.

The chain couples TRBV15 to TRBJ2-2, with TRBD1 matching over 8 bases. CDR3 length equals 16 residues. Germline CDR1 and CDR2: LNHNV and YYDKDF (reference sequence). Losses at the gene ends were 0 bases for V and 5 bases for J; bases not matched to a gene: 5. The DNA for the CDR3 is TGTGCCACCAGCAGAGATAATGGACAGGGAACCGGGGAGCTGTTTTTT. This encodes CATSRDNGQGTGELFF.

The chain has TRBV6-1 and TRBJ1-5; 8 positions agree with TRBD1. CDR1 and CDR2 from the germline V gene are MNHNS and SASEGT. The CDR3 loop spans 18 amino acids. V lost 2 bases to trimming and J lost 0 bases; unmatched junction nucleotides: 9. This chain's CDR3 is CASSESSGGPLSNQPQHF. Here the CDR3 DNA reads TGTGCCAGCAGTGAATCGTCAGGGGGCCCCCTTAGCAATCAGCCCCAGCATTTT.

The V and J genes are TRBV5-1 and TRBJ1-2; TRBD1 matches at 9 bases. The junction had 7 bases not matched to a gene; V was cut back by 4 bases and J by 3 bases. The CDR3 contains 15 residues. Germline lookup yields CDR1 SGHRS and CDR2 YFSETQ. The CDR3 sequence: CASSVGQGVYYGYTF. The DNA for the CDR3 is TGCGCCAGCAGCGTGGGACAGGGAGTTTACTATGGCTACACCTTC.

This chain connects TRBV6-5 to TRBJ2-1, with no clear D. V was pared by 4 bases and J by 8 bases, with 6 bases between. This CDR3 comprises 11 residues. Germline V gene lookup returns CDR1 MNHEY and CDR2 SVGAGI. The CDR3 sequence is CASSFLDEQFF. In DNA, the CDR3 is TGTGCCAGCAGTTTTCTAGATGAGCAGTTCTTC.

The V and J genes are TRBV10-3 and TRBJ1-5; D is unclear. This CDR3 contains 15 residues. V lost 0 bases and J lost 3, with 9 bases in between. CDR1 is ENHRY and CDR2 is SYGVKD in the germline V gene. This CDR3 reads CAISESGGLNQPQHF. The CDR3 coding sequence is TGTGCCATCAGTGAGTCGGGAGGGCTCAATCAGCCCCAGCATTTT.

For the CDR3, the DNA is TGTGCCAGTACGAGGACAGCTGATTACAATGAGCAGTTCTTC. This encodes CASTRTADYNEQFF. The chain links TRBV9 to TRBJ2-1; D may be TRBD1 (6 bases). V was clipped by 8 bases and J by 4 bases, with 16 bases between them. The CDR3 is 14 amino acids. Germline values: CDR1 SGDLS, CDR2 YYNGEE.

The count of this clone is one. The CDR3 reads CASSLRPGVTQYF. The CDR3, as DNA: TGTGCCAGCAGCCTTCGACCGGGGGTGACCCAGTACTTC. V usage is TRBV7-9 and J usage is TRBJ2-5, with D possibly matching TRBD2 (6 bases). With 5 bases removed from V and 7 bases from J, the gap between germline ends came to 14 bases. Germline V CDR1 and CDR2: SEHNR, FQNEAQ (reference sequence). The CDR3 runs to 13 residues.

The V gene is TRBV3-1 (or the pseudogene TRBV3-2), the J gene TRBJ1-2, with TRBD1 identical over 7 bases. This CDR3 is 14 amino acids long. V lost 6 bases, J lost 8 bases, and 12 bases stayed unmatched. In germline, CDR1 is LGHDT, CDR2 YNNKEL (reference sequence). The CDR3 DNA reads TGTGCCAGCAGGCCAACCATGACAGGGAAAGGCTACACCTTC. Residues: CASRPTMTGKGYTF.

The chain uses TRBV19 and TRBJ1-2; 8 nucleotides match TRBD1. V trimming: 3 bases; J trimming: 3 bases; junction bases outside the gene matches: 6. Germline V gives CDR1 LNHDA, CDR2 SQIVND (reference sequence). CDR3 length: 15 amino acids. The CDR3 sequence is CASSIPTGEHYGYTF. The CDR3 nucleotides read TGTGCCAGTAGTATCCCGACAGGGGAGCACTATGGCTACACCTTC.